The clone carrying this T cell receptor (beta chain) was detected ten times or more. Its antigen remains unknown. The source of the sample is a study of T cells after yellow fever vaccination. One entry per CDR3 protein results from TCRdb running MiXCR on the 5' RACE reads. The sample lists approximately 120,000 distinct CDR3 sequences, about 7% occurring once. The V gene's germline CDR1 is DFQATT and CDR2 SNEGSKA (reference sequence). The ends were cut back, 3 bases at V and 4 bases at J, with 10 bases in the middle. This CDR3 is built from 13 residues. Notes on the study in general: FACS-sorted repertoires could contain abundant clonotypes contaminating from the bulk population.

The TCR was taken from a man younger than 35 who received the YFV17D yellow fever vaccine. This sample comprised CD4+ T cells sorted from PBMCs, obtained more than 8 days after the first yellow fever vaccination. The gene calls are TRBV20-1 and TRBJ1-5, with D possibly being TRBD1 (5 bases). CDR3 residues: CSASGGVNQPQHF. The CDR3 DNA reads TGCAGTGCTAGTGGGGGAGTGAATCAGCCCCAGCATTTT.